This TCR beta chain was sequenced during a study of blood T cell repertoires in COVID-19. As for the study in general: Samples representing acute and convalescent COVID-19 were sourced from the United States, Italy and Spain. From T cells, B-cell-depleted T cells, or PBMCs came the material, which was cDNA or gDNA.

In the source study's methods: Nucleated cell number was recorded as an estimate derived from reference gene primer amplification. The table came from immunoSEQ multiplex PCR; TCRdb's copy has only in-frame clones and leaves some out. Clone size and V and J calls were adopted from that table, with D and trimming inferred from the DNA. The sample contains about 100,000 clones, around 90% of which appear only once. The table lists this clone with a few counts. Between the trimmed V and J ends, which lost 1 base and 4 bases, there was a span of 11 bases. Per germline, CDR1 GTSNPN and CDR2 SVGIG (reference sequence). This CDR3 has 14 amino acids.

This clonotype was sampled from a woman aged 60-70 years with acute or convalescent COVID-19. This sequence joins TRBV30 and TRBJ1-5, with TRBD1 as a possible D gene (5 bases). Sequencing input: peripheral blood. In nucleotides, the CDR3 is TGTGCCTGGAGTGGCTTAGGGGCGAATCAGCCCCAGCATTTT. Amino acids: CAWSGLGANQPQHF.